This TCR beta chain was observed in a study of control samples from healthy donors and cancer patients. Germline V CDR1 and CDR2: LGHDT, YNNKEL (reference sequence). J lost 8 bases, V lost 2 bases, and 7 bases had no gene match. This CDR3 has 15 amino acids. The data were produced by immunoSEQ multiplex PCR, yet TCRdb's version contains in-frame clones alone and is incomplete. Altogether 100,000 or so clones are present, approximately 90% being singletons, with the ten largest covering over 0.75%. The chain carries TRBV3-1 (or the pseudogene TRBV3-2) and TRBJ2-1; TRBD2 aligns across 9 bases. Material for sequencing was blood. This receptor was identified in a woman under 40 in good health. CDR3 nucleotides: TGTGCCAGCAGCCAAAGGGGCGGGAGGGCCGATGAGCAGTTCTTC. Protein sequence: CASSQRGGRADEQFF.